The clone carrying this T cell receptor beta chain was counted a few times. TCR beta VDJ and CDR3 were profiled, and genomic DNA was the template. MiXCR, run by TCRdb on the reads, gives a single entry per CDR3 protein. The sample gives some 160,000 distinct CDR3 sequences, roughly 45% of which show up once; 3.2% is in the top ten. The authors sequenced patients whose flow cytometry had shown CD8+CD57+ cell expansion. Every one of the patients had aplastic anemia (severe, acquired). This entry belongs to a study of CD8+CD57+ T cells in acquired aplastic anemia. Study information: Recorded DNA amounts for sorted CD4+ and CD8+ cells had an average of approximately 3.2 ug.

CDR1 is LGHDT and CDR2 is YNNKEL in the germline V gene (reference sequence). V lost 5 bases and J 1 base, leaving 14 bases between the germline ends. The CDR3 extends over 15 amino acids. Sequences were obtained from sorted CD4+, CD8+, or CD8+CD57+ T cells (not recorded which) from PBMCs. The sequence came from a human donor with aplastic anemia. This chain connects TRBV3-1 to TRBJ2-5; D is uncertain. The CDR3 region has the DNA TGTGCCAGCAGCTCCCGGATCGATAGCCAAGAGACCCAGTACTTC. Protein: CASSSRIDSQETQYF.